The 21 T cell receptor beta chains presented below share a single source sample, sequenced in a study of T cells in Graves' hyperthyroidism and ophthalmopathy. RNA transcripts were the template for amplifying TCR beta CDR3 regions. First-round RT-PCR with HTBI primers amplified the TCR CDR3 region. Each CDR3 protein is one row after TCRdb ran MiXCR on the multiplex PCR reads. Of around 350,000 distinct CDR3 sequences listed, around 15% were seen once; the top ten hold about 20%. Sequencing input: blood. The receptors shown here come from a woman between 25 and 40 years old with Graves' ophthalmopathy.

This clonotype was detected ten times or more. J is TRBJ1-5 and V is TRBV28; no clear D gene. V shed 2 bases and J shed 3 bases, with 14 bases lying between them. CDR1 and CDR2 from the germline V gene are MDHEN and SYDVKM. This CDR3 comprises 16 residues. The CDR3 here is CASSLGGGGNNQPQHF. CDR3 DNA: TGTGCCAGCAGTTTAGGCGGAGGTGGGAACAATCAGCCCCAGCATTTT.

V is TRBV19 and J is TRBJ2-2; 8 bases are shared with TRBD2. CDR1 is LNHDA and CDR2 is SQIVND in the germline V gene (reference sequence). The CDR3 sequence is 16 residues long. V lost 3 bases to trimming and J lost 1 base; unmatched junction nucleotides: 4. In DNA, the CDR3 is TGTGCCAGTAGTATGTGGCGGGGGGTGAACACCGGGGAGCTGTTTTTT. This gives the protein CASSMWRGVNTGELFF.

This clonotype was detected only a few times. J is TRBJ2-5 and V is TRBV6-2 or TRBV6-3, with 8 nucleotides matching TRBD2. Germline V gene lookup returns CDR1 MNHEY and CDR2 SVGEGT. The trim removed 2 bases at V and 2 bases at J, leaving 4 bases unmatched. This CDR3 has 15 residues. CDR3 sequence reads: CASSYPGTRQETQYF. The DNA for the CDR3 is TGTGCCAGCAGTTACCCCGGGACTAGGCAAGAGACCCAGTACTTC.

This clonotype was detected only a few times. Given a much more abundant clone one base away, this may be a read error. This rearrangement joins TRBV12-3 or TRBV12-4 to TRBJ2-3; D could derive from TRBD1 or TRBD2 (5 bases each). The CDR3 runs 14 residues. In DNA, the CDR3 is TGTGCCAGCAGTCCCCTAGCCAGCACAGGTACGCAGTATTTT. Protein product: CASSPLASTGTQYF.

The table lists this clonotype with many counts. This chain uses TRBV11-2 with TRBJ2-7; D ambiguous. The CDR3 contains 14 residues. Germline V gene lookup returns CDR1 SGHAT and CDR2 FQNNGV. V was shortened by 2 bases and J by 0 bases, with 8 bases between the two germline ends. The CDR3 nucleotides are TGTGCCAGCAGCTTAAGTAGGAGCTCCTACGAGCAGTACTTC. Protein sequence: CASSLSRSSYEQYF.

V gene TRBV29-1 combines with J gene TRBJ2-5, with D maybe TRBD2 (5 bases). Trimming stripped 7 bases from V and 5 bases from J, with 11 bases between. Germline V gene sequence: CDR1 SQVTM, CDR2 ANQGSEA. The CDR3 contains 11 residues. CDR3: CSATQRETQYF. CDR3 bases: TGCAGCGCCACACAGCGGGAGACCCAGTACTTC.

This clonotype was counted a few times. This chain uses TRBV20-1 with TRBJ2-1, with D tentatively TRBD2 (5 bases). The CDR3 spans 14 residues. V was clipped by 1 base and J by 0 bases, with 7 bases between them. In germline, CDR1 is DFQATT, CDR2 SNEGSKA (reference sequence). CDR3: CSARGGYSYNEQFF. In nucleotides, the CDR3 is TGCAGTGCTAGAGGAGGGTACTCCTACAATGAGCAGTTCTTC.

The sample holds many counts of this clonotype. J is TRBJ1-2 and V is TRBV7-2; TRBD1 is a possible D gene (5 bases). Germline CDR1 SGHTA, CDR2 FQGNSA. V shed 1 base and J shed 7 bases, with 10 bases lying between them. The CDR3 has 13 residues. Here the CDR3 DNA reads TGTGCCAGCAGCTTAGGGGCAGGGTCTGGCTACACCTTC. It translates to CASSLGAGSGYTF.

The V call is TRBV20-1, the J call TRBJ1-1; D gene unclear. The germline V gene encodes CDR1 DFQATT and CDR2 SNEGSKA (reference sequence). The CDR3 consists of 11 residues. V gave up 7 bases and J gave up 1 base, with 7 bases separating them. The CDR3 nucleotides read TGCAGTGATTTAAGGAACACTGAAGCTTTCTTT. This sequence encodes CSDLRNTEAFF.

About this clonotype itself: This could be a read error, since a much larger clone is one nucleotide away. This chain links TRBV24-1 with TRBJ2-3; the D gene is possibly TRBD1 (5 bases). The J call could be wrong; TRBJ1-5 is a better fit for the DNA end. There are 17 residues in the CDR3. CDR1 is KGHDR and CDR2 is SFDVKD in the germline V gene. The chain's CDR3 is CATSDPGFSGATDTQHF. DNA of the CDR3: TGTGCCACCAGTGATCCCGGGTTTAGCGGGGCTACAGATACGCAGCATTTT.

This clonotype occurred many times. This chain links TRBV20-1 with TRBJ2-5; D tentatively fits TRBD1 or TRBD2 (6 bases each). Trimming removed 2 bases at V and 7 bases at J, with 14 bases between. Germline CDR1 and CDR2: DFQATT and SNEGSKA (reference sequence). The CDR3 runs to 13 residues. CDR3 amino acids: CSARLGAEGTQYF. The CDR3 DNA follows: TGCAGTGCTAGATTGGGGGCGGAGGGGACCCAGTACTTC.

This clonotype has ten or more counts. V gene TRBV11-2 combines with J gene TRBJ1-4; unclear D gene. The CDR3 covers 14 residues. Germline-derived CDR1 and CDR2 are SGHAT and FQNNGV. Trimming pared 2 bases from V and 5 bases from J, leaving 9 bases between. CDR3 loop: CASSLSRPNEKLFF. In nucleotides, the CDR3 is TGTGCCAGCAGCTTATCGCGGCCGAATGAAAAACTGTTTTTT. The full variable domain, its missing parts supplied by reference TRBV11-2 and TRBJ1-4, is EAGVAQSPRYKIIEKRQSVAFWCNPISGHATLYWYQQILGQGPKLLIQFQNNGVVDDSQLPKDRFSAERLKGVDSTLKIQPAKLEDSAVYLCASSLSRPNEKLFFGSGTQLSVL.

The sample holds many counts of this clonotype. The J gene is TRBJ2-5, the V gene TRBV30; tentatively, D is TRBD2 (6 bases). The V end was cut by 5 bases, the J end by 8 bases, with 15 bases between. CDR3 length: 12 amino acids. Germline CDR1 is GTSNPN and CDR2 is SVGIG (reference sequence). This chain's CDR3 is CAWGPGENTQYF. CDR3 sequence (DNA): TGTGCCTGGGGACCGGGAGAGAACACCCAGTACTTC.

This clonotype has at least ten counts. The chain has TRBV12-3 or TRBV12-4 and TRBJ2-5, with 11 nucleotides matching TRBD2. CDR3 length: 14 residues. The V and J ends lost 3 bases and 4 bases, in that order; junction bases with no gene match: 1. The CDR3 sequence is CASSLTSGAETQYF. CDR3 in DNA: TGTGCCAGCAGTTTGACTAGCGGGGCAGAGACCCAGTACTTC.

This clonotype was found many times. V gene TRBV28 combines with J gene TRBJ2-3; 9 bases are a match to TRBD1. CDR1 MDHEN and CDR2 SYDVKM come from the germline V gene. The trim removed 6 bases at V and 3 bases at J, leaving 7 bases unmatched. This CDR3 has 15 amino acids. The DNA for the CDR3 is TGTGCCAGCAGGTCGACAGGGGGTGTGACAGATACGCAGTATTTT. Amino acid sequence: CASRSTGGVTDTQYF.

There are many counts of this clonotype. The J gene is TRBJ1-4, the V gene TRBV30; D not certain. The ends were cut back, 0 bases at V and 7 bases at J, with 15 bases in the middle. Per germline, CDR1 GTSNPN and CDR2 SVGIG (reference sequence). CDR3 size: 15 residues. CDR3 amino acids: CAWSVVGSGVEKLFF. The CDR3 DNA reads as TGTGCCTGGAGTGTAGTGGGAAGTGGGGTTGAAAAACTGTTTTTT.

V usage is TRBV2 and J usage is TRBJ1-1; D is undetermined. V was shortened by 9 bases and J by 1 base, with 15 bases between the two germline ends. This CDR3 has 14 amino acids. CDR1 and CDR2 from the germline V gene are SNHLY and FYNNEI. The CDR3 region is CASCKAFKNTEAFF. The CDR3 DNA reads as TGTGCCAGTTGTAAGGCCTTTAAGAACACTGAAGCTTTCTTT.

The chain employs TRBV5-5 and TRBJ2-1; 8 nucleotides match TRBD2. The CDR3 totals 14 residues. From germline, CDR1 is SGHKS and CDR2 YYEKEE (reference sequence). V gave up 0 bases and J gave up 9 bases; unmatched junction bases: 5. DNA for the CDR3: TGTGCCAGCAGCTTGGCGGGGGGGTTGGTTGAGCAGTTCTTC. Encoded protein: CASSLAGGLVEQFF.

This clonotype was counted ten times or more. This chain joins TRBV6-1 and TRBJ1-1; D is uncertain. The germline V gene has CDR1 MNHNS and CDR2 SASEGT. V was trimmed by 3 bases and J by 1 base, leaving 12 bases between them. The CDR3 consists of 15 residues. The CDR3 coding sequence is TGTGCCAGCAGTGACGGACCACTTCCGAACACTGAAGCTTTCTTT. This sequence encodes CASSDGPLPNTEAFF.

The DNA for the CDR3 is TGTGCCAGCAGTGAACCGACAGGTTCCCTTAGCCCTGGAAACACCATATATTTT. This translates into CASSEPTGSLSPGNTIYF. The J gene is TRBJ1-3, the V gene TRBV2, with D perhaps TRBD1 (6 bases). This CDR3 spans 18 amino acids. CDR1 and CDR2 (germline): SNHLY, FYNNEI. V lost 2 bases to trimming and J lost 2 bases, with 19 bases between them.

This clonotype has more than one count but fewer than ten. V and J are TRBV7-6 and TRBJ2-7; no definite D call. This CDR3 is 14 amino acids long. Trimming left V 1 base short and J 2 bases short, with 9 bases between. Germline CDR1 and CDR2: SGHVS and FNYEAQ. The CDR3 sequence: CASSLGTPTYEQYF. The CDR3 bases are TGTGCCAGCAGCTTAGGGACGCCAACCTACGAGCAGTACTTC. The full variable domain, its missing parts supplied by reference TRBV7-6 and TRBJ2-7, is GAGVSQSPRYKVTKRGQDVALRCDPISGHVSLYWYRQALGQGPEFLTYFNYEAQQDKSGLPNDRFSAERPEGSISTLTIQRTEQRDSAMYRCASSLGTPTYEQYFGPGTRLTVT.